This T cell receptor (beta chain) was obtained from a study of metastatic and nonmetastatic thyroid tumors. Using MiXCR, TCRdb re-called clones from the PCR reads. The sample holds 45,000 or so clones, about 4.2% seen once. Until they underwent thyroid surgery, no patient had received any treatment. Comments on this clone: A much bigger clone sits one base away, suggesting this may be a read error.

This TCR derives from a female donor with papillary thyroid cancer or a benign thyroid nodule (not recorded which). Some clones in this sample may be carry-over from other donors' samples. Source material: blood.

The CDR3 spells CVWGSSNILRDTQYF. DNA of the CDR3: TGTGTCTGGGGGTCTAGCAACATCCTCCGGGATACGCAGTATTTT. The J gene is TRBJ2-3, the V gene TRBV30; D may be TRBD1 or TRBD2 (5 bases each). Germline V gene lookup returns CDR1 GTSNPN and CDR2 SVGIG (reference sequence). The CDR3 runs 15 residues.